One sample yielded the 23 T cell receptor beta chains listed below, sequenced in a study of vaccination and CD4 T cells after COVID-19. Oncomine TCR Beta short-read sequencing was applied to DNA from cultured CD4+ T cells. TCRdb called the PCR reads again in MiXCR, with one record for every CDR3 protein. The repertoire holds approximately 15,000 distinct CDR3 sequences, with 45% to 60% as singletons. These receptors lack a known antigen. The sample's treatment: roughly nine-day PBMC culture with coronavirus spike peptide pools or control peptides (ViraFEST assay). The material sequenced was CD4+ T cells from blood, cultured in vitro. All receptors come from a human donor who had recovered from COVID-19.

The J gene is TRBJ1-5, the V gene TRBV6-1; D is uncertain. The V gene lost 7 bases and the J gene lost 4 bases, with 11 bases spanning the gap. The CDR3 runs to 13 residues. Germline CDR1 MNHNS, CDR2 SASEGT. CDR3 loop: CASTGRPNQPQHF. CDR3 DNA: TGTGCCAGCACAGGCCGACCGAATCAGCCCCAGCATTTT.

This chain uses TRBV30 with TRBJ1-5; D is unclear. CDR3 length equals 15 residues. The ends were cut back, 0 bases at V and 0 bases at J, with 9 bases in the middle. CDR1 and CDR2 from the germline V gene are GTSNPN and SVGIG (reference sequence). The CDR3 DNA reads TGTGCCTGGAGTGTCGGAGATCATAGCAATCAGCCCCAGCATTTT. Its protein is CAWSVGDHSNQPQHF. Full variable domain (missing parts from reference TRBV30 and TRBJ1-5): SQTIHQWPATLVQPVGSPLSLECTVEGTSNPNLYWYRQAAGRGLQLLFYSVGIGQISSEVPQNLSASRPQDRQFILSSKKLLLSDSGFYLCAWSVGDHSNQPQHFGDGTRLSIL.

The V and J genes are TRBV20-1 and TRBJ2-1, with TRBD1 identical over 7 bases. V was pared by 6 bases and J by 9 bases, with 8 bases of the junction left unmatched. Per germline, CDR1 DFQATT and CDR2 SNEGSKA (reference sequence). The CDR3 sequence is 12 residues long. CDR3 in DNA: TGCAGTGCGTCCCCCCAGGGGGTTGAGCAGTTCTTC. Protein product: CSASPQGVEQFF.

This chain uses TRBV19 with TRBJ2-1; D is undetermined. The CDR3 totals 15 residues. Germline-derived CDR1 and CDR2 are LNHDA and SQIVND (reference sequence). The V gene lost 3 bases and the J gene lost 3 bases, with 12 bases spanning the gap. As DNA, the CDR3 is TGTGCCAGTAGTATCACAATGGTTAGCTACAATGAGCAGTTCTTC. This sequence encodes CASSITMVSYNEQFF.

This clonotype was found a few times. This chain uses TRBV9 with TRBJ1-1; D is unclear. Deletions cut 4 bases from V and 3 bases from J, with 13 bases between. The V gene's germline CDR1 is SGDLS and CDR2 YYNGEE. CDR3 length: 14 amino acids. CDR3 residues: CASSLQTYDTEAFF. CDR3 bases: TGTGCCAGCAGCCTACAGACGTACGACACTGAAGCTTTCTTT.

This clonotype has just a few counts. The V call is TRBV27, the J call TRBJ1-1; D may be TRBD1 (5 bases). The germline gives CDR1 MNHEY, CDR2 SMNVEV (reference sequence). There are 15 residues in the CDR3. Trimming pared 2 bases from V and 2 bases from J, leaving 12 bases between. The CDR3 DNA is TGTGCCAGCAGTTTAGACGCGGGGCCAAACACTGAAGCTTTCTTT. Translating it yields CASSLDAGPNTEAFF.

V gene TRBV20-1 combines with J gene TRBJ1-4; 12 nucleotides agree with TRBD1. Germline V lookup: CDR1 DFQATT, CDR2 SNEGSKA (reference sequence). Trimming removed 4 bases from V and 4 bases from J; junction bases left unmatched: 13. The CDR3 contains 18 residues. The CDR3 coding sequence is TGCAGTGCTATGAAGAGTCGGGACAGGGGGCTTCGTAATGAAAAACTGTTTTTT. Translated, it gives CSAMKSRDRGLRNEKLFF.

A few counts support this clonotype. The chain uses TRBV27 and TRBJ1-1; D is perhaps TRBD1 (5 bases). CDR1 and CDR2 from the germline V gene are MNHEY and SMNVEV (reference sequence). V was shortened by 3 bases and J by 0 bases, with 14 bases between the two germline ends. CDR3 length equals 16 residues. The CDR3 here is CASSLGRRLMNTEAFF. As DNA, the CDR3 is TGTGCCAGCAGTTTGGGACGTCGCCTCATGAACACTGAAGCTTTCTTT.

This sequence joins TRBV20-1 and TRBJ1-1; possibly TRBD1 for D (5 bases). CDR1 DFQATT and CDR2 SNEGSKA come from the germline V gene (reference sequence). CDR3 length: 13 residues. With 1 base removed from V and 2 bases from J, the gap between germline ends came to 8 bases. CDR3 amino acids: CSARVGGNTEAFF. The CDR3 nucleotides are TGCAGTGCTAGAGTGGGGGGAAACACTGAAGCTTTCTTT.

V and J are TRBV24-1 and TRBJ1-1; 10 bases align to TRBD1. Per germline, CDR1 KGHDR and CDR2 SFDVKD. The CDR3 consists of 18 residues. V lost 3 bases to trimming and J lost 1 base; unmatched junction nucleotides: 10. The CDR3 loop reads CATSDNAGTGAANTEAFF. The DNA of the CDR3 is TGTGCCACCAGTGATAACGCCGGGACAGGGGCTGCGAACACTGAAGCTTTCTTT.

The gene calls are TRBV4-1 and TRBJ1-5; the D is unclear. Germline assignment: CDR1 MGHRA and CDR2 YSYEKL. The CDR3 sequence is 15 residues long. V lost 4 bases to trimming and J lost 0 bases, with 10 bases between them. CDR3 bases: TGCGCCAGCAGCCTGAGACACCTTAGCAATCAGCCCCAGCATTTT. This gives the protein CASSLRHLSNQPQHF.

In regard to this clonotype: The conserved closing phenylalanine or tryptophan is absent in this CDR3, likely reflecting a read error. It is unclear where the CDR3 begins or ends on the DNA, so no DNA is shown, and the CDR3 is as TCRdb lists it. The rearrangement links TRBV10-1 to TRBJ1-3; TRBD1 reflects the table's D call only, with no check against the DNA. The CDR3 extends over 15 residues, inclusive of both ends. Germline V gene data show CDR1 as WNHNN and CDR2 as SYGVQD (reference sequence). The CDR3 is CASSEWQGKETPYIL.

This rearrangement joins TRBV6-7 to TRBJ1-1; D ambiguous. TRBV6-7 is labeled an ORF, and its function is uncertain. The CDR3 covers 15 residues. V was cut by 6 bases and J by 2 bases, with 16 bases left in between. The CDR3 reads CASRGRRHLNTEAFF. CDR3 bases: TGTGCCAGCAGGGGCCGAAGACACCTTAACACTGAAGCTTTCTTT.

V is TRBV20-1 and J is TRBJ1-3, with 11 bases matching TRBD1. The junction had 11 bases not matched to a gene; V was cut back by 3 bases and J by 4 bases. Per the germline V gene, CDR1 is DFQATT and CDR2 is SNEGSKA (reference sequence). This CDR3 comprises 17 residues. DNA for the CDR3: TGCAGTGCTAGTACGCACGGACAGGGGGCGAGGGGAAACACCATATATTTT. This translates into CSASTHGQGARGNTIYF.

This clonotype occurred a few times. V and J are TRBV5-1 and TRBJ2-6; D unresolved. This CDR3 is built from 16 residues. V shed 0 bases and J shed 0 bases, with 7 bases lying between them. Germline CDR1 reads SGHRS; CDR2 reads YFSETQ. The DNA of the CDR3 is TGCGCCAGCAGCTTGGCGGACGTCTCTGGGGCCAACGTCCTGACTTTC. Protein sequence: CASSLADVSGANVLTF. Using reference TRBV5-1 and TRBJ2-6 for the parts outside the CDR3, the full variable domain is KAGVTQTPRYLIKTRGQQVTLSCSPISGHRSVSWYQQTPGQGLQFLFEYFSETQRNKGNFPGRFSGRQFSNSRSEMNVSTLELGDSALYLCASSLADVSGANVLTFGAGSRLTVL.

The gene calls are TRBV30 and TRBJ2-7; D gene unclear. The CDR3 contains 15 residues. The germline V and J ends were trimmed by 3 bases and 2 bases, with 17 bases remaining between them. Germline CDR1 is GTSNPN and CDR2 is SVGIG (reference sequence). The CDR3 loop is CAWSATEKGTYEQYF. In DNA, the CDR3 is TGTGCCTGGAGCGCAACAGAGAAAGGGACCTACGAGCAGTACTTC.

The chain has TRBV28 and TRBJ1-5; no clear D. CDR3 size: 15 residues. Per the germline V gene, CDR1 is MDHEN and CDR2 is SYDVKM. V was shortened by 5 bases and J by 1 base, with 12 bases between the two germline ends. As DNA, the CDR3 is TGTGCCAGCAGTCCCCAGAGGAGGAGCAATCAGCCCCAGCATTTT. Translated: CASSPQRRSNQPQHF.

This clonotype has just a few counts. The genes are TRBV7-9 and TRBJ2-7; TRBD1 is a possible D gene (6 bases). Between the trimmed V and J ends, which lost 8 bases and 5 bases, there was a span of 16 bases. The CDR3 contains 13 residues. Germline V lookup: CDR1 SEHNR, CDR2 FQNEAQ (reference sequence). CDR3 DNA sequence: TGTGCCAGCTCCGGAACTAAGGGGGACGAGCAGTACTTC. Amino acid sequence: CASSGTKGDEQYF.

DNA of the CDR3: TGTGCCAGCAGTTACTCGACCGGGGGTAAGGTATCACCCCTCCACTTT. It specifies CASSYSTGGKVSPLHF. The chain has TRBV6-2 or TRBV6-3 and TRBJ1-6; D perhaps matches TRBD1 (5 bases). The CDR3 contains 16 residues. Trimming pared 0 bases from V and 10 bases from J, leaving 16 bases between. Germline CDR1 and CDR2: MNHEY and SVGEGT.

The gene calls are TRBV20-1 and TRBJ2-5; D is undetermined. The V gene lost 5 bases and the J gene lost 3 bases, with 4 bases spanning the gap. Looked up from germline, CDR1 is DFQATT and CDR2 is SNEGSKA (reference sequence). The CDR3 is made up of 10 amino acids. CDR3: CSAEKETQYF. CDR3 DNA sequence: TGCAGTGCTGAAAAAGAGACCCAGTACTTC.

The chain is built from TRBV14 and TRBJ1-6; D unclear. This CDR3 contains 13 residues. Trimming pared 0 bases from V and 11 bases from J, leaving 8 bases between. In germline, CDR1 is SGHDN, CDR2 FVKESK. CDR3 bases: TGTGCCAGCAGCCAAGATATCCGCGCACCCCTCCACTTT. Translation: CASSQDIRAPLHF.

The chain employs TRBV29-1 and TRBJ1-2; D not resolved. The CDR3 is 13 residues long. V was pared by 5 bases and J by 9 bases, with 19 bases between. Per germline, CDR1 SQVTM and CDR2 ANQGSEA. DNA of the CDR3: TGCAGCGTTATGATCACTAGGGAAAACTGCTACACCTTC. It codes for CSVMITRENCYTF. The full variable domain, its missing parts supplied by reference TRBV29-1 and TRBJ1-2, is SAVISQKPSRDICQRGTSLTIQCQVDSQVTMMFWYRQQPGQSLTLIATANQGSEATYESGFVIDKFPISRPNLTFSTLTVSNMSPEDSSIYLCSVMITRENCYTFGSGTRLTVV.

This sequence joins TRBV12-3 or TRBV12-4 and TRBJ1-1; no firm D call. This CDR3 region has 13 residues. V lost 3 bases and J 3 bases, leaving 8 bases between the germline ends. The CDR3 loop is CASSFNSDTEAFF. DNA for the CDR3: TGTGCCAGCAGTTTTAACTCGGACACTGAAGCTTTCTTT.